This is a list of T cell receptor beta chains from one sample in a study of post-analysis software for immune sequencing data. TCRdb re-called the PCR reads through MiXCR, storing one row per CDR3 protein. Counted here are around 770,000 distinct CDR3 sequences, 46% occurring once; the ten biggest clones make up just under 5%. The sequenced sample was blood. All receptors come from a girl aged 5 to 17 with multiple sclerosis. Each CDR3 is given with its conserved first and last residue. A D gene is named only where the DNA matches it firmly. Part of the rows lack a size; the others show once, few, many or a class for expanded clones.

v_call	j_call	cdr3_length	d_call	clone_size	cdr3_nt	cdr3_aa
TRBV5-1	TRBJ2-1	15	TRBD2	-	TGCGCCAGCAGCTTGGGTAGCGGGAGAGGTAATGAGCAGTTCTTC	CASSLGSGRGNEQFF
TRBV2	TRBJ2-7	18	TRBD1	-	TGTGCCAGCAGCGGCCGGGACAGGGTAACGGGCTCCTACAATGAGCAGTACTTC	CASSGRDRVTGSYNEQYF
TRBV10-3	TRBJ1-2	14	TRBD1	few	TGTGCCATCAGTGAGTGGGGACAGAACTATGGCTACACCTTC	CAISEWGQNYGYTF
TRBV29-1	TRBJ2-3	13	-	-	TGCAGCGGTGATGGGGCAAGCACAGATACGCAGTATTTT	CSGDGASTDTQYF
TRBV27	TRBJ2-1	16	TRBD1	once	TGTGCCAGCAGTAATCTTGGGACAGGGGGCTACAATGAGCAGTTCTTC	CASSNLGTGGYNEQFF
TRBV7-9	TRBJ2-3	15	-	-	TGTGCCAGCAGCTTAGACCAGCGGAACACAGATACGCAGTATTTT	CASSLDQRNTDTQYF
TRBV3-1	TRBJ2-1	17	TRBD2	-	TGTGCCAGCAGCCAAAGATCCCTAGCGGGAGGGGGAAATGAGCAGTTCTTC	CASSQRSLAGGGNEQFF
TRBV27	TRBJ2-1	15	TRBD2	-	TGTGCCAGCAGTTTAGTAGCGGGAGGTTGCAATGAGCAGTTCTTC	CASSLVAGGCNEQFF
TRBV7-8	TRBJ1-2	16	TRBD1	-	TGTGCCAGCAGCTTAGGGAGGACAGGGGATCGTGCTGGCTACACCTTC	CASSLGRTGDRAGYTF
TRBV4-2	TRBJ2-3	18	TRBD1	few	TGTGCCAGCAGCCAAGATCCGACAGGGGGGGGTAGCACAGATACGCAGTATTTT	CASSQDPTGGGSTDTQYF
TRBV7-3	TRBJ2-1	15	-	few	TGTGCCAGCAGCTACGGAGAGGGACCCTACAATGAGCAGTTCTTC	CASSYGEGPYNEQFF
TRBV7-8	TRBJ2-4	15	-	-	TGTGCCAGCAGCCCCTCTGGGGGATGGGGGGACATTCAGTACTTC	CASSPSGGWGDIQYF
TRBV4-1	TRBJ2-7	16	-	-	TGCGCCAGCAGCCAAGACGGGGCCGTTCTAGGATCCGAGCAGTACTTC	CASSQDGAVLGSEQYF
TRBV5-4	TRBJ2-7	15	TRBD1	-	TGTGCCAGCCCCTCCTCTGACAGGGGCCCCTACGAGCAGTACTTC	CASPSSDRGPYEQYF
TRBV27	TRBJ2-1	14	TRBD1	-	TGTGCCAGCAGTTTAACGGGACAGGGGCATGAGCAGTTCTTC	CASSLTGQGHEQFF
TRBV20-1	TRBJ2-7	12	TRBD2	-	TGCAGTGCCCTAGGGGTGGCGGGAGTGCAGTACTTC	CSALGVAGVQYF
TRBV20-1	TRBJ2-7	16	-	-	TGCAGTGCTGGCCAGTTAGCGGCGGGTTCCACCTACGAGCAGTACTTC	CSAGQLAAGSTYEQYF
TRBV6-6	TRBJ2-5	13	-	-	TGTGCCAGCAGGGCGGACAACCAAGAGACCCAGTACTTC	CASRADNQETQYF
TRBV27	TRBJ2-4	13	-	-	TGTGCCAGCAGTTTGGTCGGGGAAAACATTCAGTACTTC	CASSLVGENIQYF
TRBV15	TRBJ2-5	16	-	-	TGTGCCACCAGCGGCCCAGCCGGGACCTCCCAAGAGACCCAGTACTTC	CATSGPAGTSQETQYF
TRBV6-2/TRBV6-3	TRBJ2-7	12	-	-	TGTGCCAGCAGTTACTCAGGTTTCGAGCAGTACTTC	CASSYSGFEQYF
TRBV7-7	TRBJ2-1	15	TRBD2	few	TGTGCTAGCAGCCTCGGGACTAGCGGGATGGATGAGCAGTTCTTC	CASSLGTSGMDEQFF
TRBV18	TRBJ2-1	15	-	few	TGTGCCAGCTCACCACCGAAGAGCTCCTACAATGAGCAGTTCTTC	CASSPPKSSYNEQFF
TRBV29-1	TRBJ2-3	16	-	few	TGCAGCGTTGGGGGGCAGGGGCTTTTAAACACAGATACGCAGTATTTT	CSVGGQGLLNTDTQYF
TRBV20-1	TRBJ1-5	14	TRBD1	-	TGCAGTGCTTCTGCCAGGGGGAGCAATCAGCCCCAGCATTTT	CSASARGSNQPQHF
TRBV20-1	TRBJ1-4	12	TRBD1	-	TGCAGTGCTTCGACAGGGGACTACGGACTGTTTTTT	CSASTGDYGLFF
TRBV14	TRBJ2-1	14	-	-	TGTGCCAGCAGCCAGCACAGGGATACAAATGAGCAGTTCTTC	CASSQHRDTNEQFF
TRBV10-3	TRBJ2-3	18	TRBD2	-	TGTGCCATCAGTGAGTCGACTAGAACGGGAGGGGGCACAGATACGCAGTATTTT	CAISESTRTGGGTDTQYF
TRBV5-1	TRBJ2-7	14	-	few	TGCGCCAGCAGCTGGGGGCAGGGGCCCAACGAGCAGTACTTC	CASSWGQGPNEQYF